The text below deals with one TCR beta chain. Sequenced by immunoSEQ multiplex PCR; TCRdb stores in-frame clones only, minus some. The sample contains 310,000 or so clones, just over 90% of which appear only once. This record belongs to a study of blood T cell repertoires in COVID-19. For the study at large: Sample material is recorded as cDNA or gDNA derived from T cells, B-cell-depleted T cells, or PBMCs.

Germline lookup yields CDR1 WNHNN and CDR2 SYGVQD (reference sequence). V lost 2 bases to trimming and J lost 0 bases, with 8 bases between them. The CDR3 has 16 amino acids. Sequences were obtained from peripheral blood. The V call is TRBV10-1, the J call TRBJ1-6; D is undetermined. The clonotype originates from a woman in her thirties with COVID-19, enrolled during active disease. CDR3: CASSEPESSYNSPLHF. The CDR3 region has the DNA TGCGCCAGCAGTGAGCCCGAGAGCTCCTATAATTCACCCCTCCACTTT.